This entry is about one T cell receptor beta chain. The data were obtained in a study of control samples from healthy donors and cancer patients. Germline CDR1 reads MNHEY; CDR2 reads SMNVEV (reference sequence). V lost 8 bases and J 2 bases, leaving 10 bases between the germline ends. The CDR3 covers 13 residues. The data were produced by immunoSEQ multiplex PCR, yet TCRdb's version contains in-frame clones alone and is incomplete. The sample holds roughly 190,000 clones; about nine tenths are singletons and the top ten take 1.5%. This receptor was identified in a woman aged 25 to 39 in good health. The rearrangement uses TRBV27 and TRBJ2-1; tentative D call: TRBD2 (7 bases). The sequencing input was blood. The CDR3 DNA reads as TGTGCCAGCGGGGGGGCCACCTACAATGAGCAGTTCTTC. This codes for CASGGATYNEQFF.